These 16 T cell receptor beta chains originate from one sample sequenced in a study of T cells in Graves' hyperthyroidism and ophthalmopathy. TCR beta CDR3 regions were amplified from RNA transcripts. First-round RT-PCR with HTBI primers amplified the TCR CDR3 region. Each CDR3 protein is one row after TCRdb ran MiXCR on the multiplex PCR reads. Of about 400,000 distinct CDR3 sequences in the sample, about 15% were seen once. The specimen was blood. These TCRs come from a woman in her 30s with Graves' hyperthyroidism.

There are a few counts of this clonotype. CDR3 amino acids: CASSLELLTALSGNTIYF. CDR3 sequence (DNA): TGCGCCAGCAGCTTGGAACTCTTGACCGCCCTCTCTGGAAACACCATATATTTT. This chain joins TRBV5-1 and TRBJ1-3; D not certain. V shed 0 bases and J shed 0 bases, with 16 bases lying between them. The CDR3 is 18 amino acids. The germline CDR1 and CDR2 sequences are SGHRS and YFSETQ.

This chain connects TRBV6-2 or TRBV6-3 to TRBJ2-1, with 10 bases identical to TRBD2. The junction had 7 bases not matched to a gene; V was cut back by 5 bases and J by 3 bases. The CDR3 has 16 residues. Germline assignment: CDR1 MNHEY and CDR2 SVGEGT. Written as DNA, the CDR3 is TGTGCCAGCAGTCGGACTAGCGGAGACATCTACAATGAGCAGTTCTTC. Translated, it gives CASSRTSGDIYNEQFF.

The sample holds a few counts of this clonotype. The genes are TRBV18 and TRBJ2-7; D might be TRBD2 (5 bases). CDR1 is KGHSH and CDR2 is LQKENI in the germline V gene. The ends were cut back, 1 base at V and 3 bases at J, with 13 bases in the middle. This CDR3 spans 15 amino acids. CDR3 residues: CASSPQLGSGYEQYF. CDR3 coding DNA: TGTGCCAGCTCACCACAGTTAGGGAGTGGCTACGAGCAGTACTTC.

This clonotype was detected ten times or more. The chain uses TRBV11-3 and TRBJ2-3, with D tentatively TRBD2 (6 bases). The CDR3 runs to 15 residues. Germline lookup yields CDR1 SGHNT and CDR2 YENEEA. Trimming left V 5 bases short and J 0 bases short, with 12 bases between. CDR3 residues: CASSPGLSSTDTQYF. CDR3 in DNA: TGTGCCAGCAGCCCGGGACTTTCTAGCACAGATACGCAGTATTTT.

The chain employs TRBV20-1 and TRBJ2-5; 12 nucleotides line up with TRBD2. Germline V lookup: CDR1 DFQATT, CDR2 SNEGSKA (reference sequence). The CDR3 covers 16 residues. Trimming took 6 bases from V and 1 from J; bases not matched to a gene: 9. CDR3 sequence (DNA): TGCAGTGCAAAGGGACTAGCGGGTAGACTCCAAGAGACCCAGTACTTC. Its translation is CSAKGLAGRLQETQYF.

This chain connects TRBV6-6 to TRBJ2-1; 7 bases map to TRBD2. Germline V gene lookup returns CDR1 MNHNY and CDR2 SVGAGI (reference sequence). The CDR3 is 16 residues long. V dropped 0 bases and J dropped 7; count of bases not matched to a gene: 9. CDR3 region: CASSYSGTGGRNEQFF. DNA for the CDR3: TGTGCCAGCAGTTACTCGGGGACGGGAGGTCGGAATGAGCAGTTCTTC.

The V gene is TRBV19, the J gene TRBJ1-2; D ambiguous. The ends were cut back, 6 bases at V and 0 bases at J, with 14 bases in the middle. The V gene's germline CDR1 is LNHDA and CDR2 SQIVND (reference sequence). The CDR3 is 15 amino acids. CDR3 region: CASRPPATTNYGYTF. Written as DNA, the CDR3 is TGTGCCAGTAGGCCCCCAGCGACGACTAACTATGGCTACACCTTC.

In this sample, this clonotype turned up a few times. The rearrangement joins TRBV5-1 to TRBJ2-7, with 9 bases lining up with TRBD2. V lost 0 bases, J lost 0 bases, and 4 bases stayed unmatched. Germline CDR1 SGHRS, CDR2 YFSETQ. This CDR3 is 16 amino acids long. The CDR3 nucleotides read TGCGCCAGCAGCTTGGCCTATAGCGGGAGCTCCTACGAGCAGTACTTC. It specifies CASSLAYSGSSYEQYF.

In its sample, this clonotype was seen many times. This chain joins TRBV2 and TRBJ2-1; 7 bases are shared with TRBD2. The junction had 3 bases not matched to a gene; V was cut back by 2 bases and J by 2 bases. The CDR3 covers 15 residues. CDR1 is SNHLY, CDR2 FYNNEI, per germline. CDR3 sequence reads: CASSEQAGTYNEQFF. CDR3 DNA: TGTGCCAGCAGTGAACAAGCGGGGACCTACAATGAGCAGTTCTTC.

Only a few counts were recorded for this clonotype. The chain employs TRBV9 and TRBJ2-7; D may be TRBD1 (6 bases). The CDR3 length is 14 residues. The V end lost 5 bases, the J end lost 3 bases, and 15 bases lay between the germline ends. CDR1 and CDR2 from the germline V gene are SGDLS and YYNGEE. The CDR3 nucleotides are TGTGCCAGCAGTACCGGCGCAGGGGACTACGAGCAGTACTTC. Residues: CASSTGAGDYEQYF.

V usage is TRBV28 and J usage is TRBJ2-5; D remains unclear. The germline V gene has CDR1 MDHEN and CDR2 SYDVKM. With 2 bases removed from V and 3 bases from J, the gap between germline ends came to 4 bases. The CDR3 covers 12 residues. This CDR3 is CASSLNKETQYF. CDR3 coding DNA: TGTGCCAGCAGTTTAAATAAAGAGACCCAGTACTTC.

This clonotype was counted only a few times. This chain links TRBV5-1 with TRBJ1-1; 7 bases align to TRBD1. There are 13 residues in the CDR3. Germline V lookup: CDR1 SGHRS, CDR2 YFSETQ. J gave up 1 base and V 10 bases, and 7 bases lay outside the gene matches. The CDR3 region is CAGKQGSNTEAFF. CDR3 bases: TGCGCCGGCAAACAGGGGTCGAACACTGAAGCTTTCTTT. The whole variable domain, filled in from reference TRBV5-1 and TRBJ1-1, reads KAGVTQTPRYLIKTRGQQVTLSCSPISGHRSVSWYQQTPGQGLQFLFEYFSETQRNKGNFPGRFSGRQFSNSRSEMNVSTLELGDSALYLCAGKQGSNTEAFFGQGTRLTVV.

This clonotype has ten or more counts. CDR3 nucleotides: TGCAGTGCTAGAGCGGGAGTTGATACGCAGTATTTT. Protein product: CSARAGVDTQYF. The V and J genes are TRBV20-1 and TRBJ2-3; tentative D call: TRBD2 (6 bases). The CDR3 extends over 12 amino acids. The V and J ends lost 1 base and 6 bases respectively, with 8 bases between them. CDR1 is DFQATT, CDR2 SNEGSKA, per germline (reference sequence).

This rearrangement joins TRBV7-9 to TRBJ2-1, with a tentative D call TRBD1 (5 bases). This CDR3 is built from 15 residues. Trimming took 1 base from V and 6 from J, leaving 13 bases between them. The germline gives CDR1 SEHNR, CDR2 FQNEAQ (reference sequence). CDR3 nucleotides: TGTGCCAGCAGCTTAGACAGGTGGTTAATCAATGAGCAGTTCTTC. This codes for CASSLDRWLINEQFF.

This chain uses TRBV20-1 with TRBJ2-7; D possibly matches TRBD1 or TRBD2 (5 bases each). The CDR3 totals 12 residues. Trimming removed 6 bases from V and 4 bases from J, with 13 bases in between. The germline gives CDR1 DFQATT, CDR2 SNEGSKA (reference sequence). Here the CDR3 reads CSATKRGYEQYF. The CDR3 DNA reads TGCAGTGCCACCAAGAGGGGTTACGAGCAGTACTTC.

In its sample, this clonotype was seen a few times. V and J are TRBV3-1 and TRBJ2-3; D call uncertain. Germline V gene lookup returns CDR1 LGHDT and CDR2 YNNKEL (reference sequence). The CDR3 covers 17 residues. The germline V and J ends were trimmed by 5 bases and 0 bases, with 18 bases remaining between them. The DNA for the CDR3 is TGTGCCAGCAGCACAAGAAATCAGAGATCTAGCACAGATACGCAGTATTTT. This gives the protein CASSTRNQRSSTDTQYF.